One and the same sample provided the 30 T cell receptor beta chains below, sequenced in a study of Ad26.COV2.S vaccination and SARS-CoV-2 variants. Treatment meaning: around 19 received Ad26.COV2.S at low or high dose, single or two shots; several received placebo; per-sample allocation not given. Samples came from day 63 after the first vaccine or placebo injection. TCRdb's copy holds only in-frame clones and misses some; the assay was immunoSEQ multiplex PCR. In the table there are about 500,000 clones, approximately 90% of which are singletons. The sequences come from peripheral blood, collected in a trial of Ad26.COV2.S vaccine versus placebo. The receptors here all came from a person aged 18-60 years who received the Ad26.COV2.S COVID-19 vaccine or a placebo.

The J gene is TRBJ1-2, the V gene TRBV6-4; possible D gene TRBD1, 5 bases. The CDR3 is 15 amino acids. Trimming took 4 bases from V and 4 from J, leaving 16 bases between them. Germline-derived CDR1 and CDR2 are MRHNA and SNTAGT. The CDR3 DNA follows: TGTGCCAGCAGTGTCATCCGGTCCGGGGGCTATGGCTACACCTTC. It is translated as CASSVIRSGGYGYTF.

V and J are TRBV7-8 and TRBJ2-7, with D perhaps TRBD1 (5 bases). The V end was cut by 5 bases, the J end by 0 bases, with 17 bases between. There are 16 residues in the CDR3. Germline V gene data show CDR1 as SGHVS and CDR2 as FQNEAQ. Written as DNA, the CDR3 is TGTGCCAGCAGCCCGCAGACAGTCCTAAGCTCCTACGAGCAGTACTTC. It specifies CASSPQTVLSSYEQYF.

The gene calls are TRBV7-2 and TRBJ1-2; 9 nucleotides match TRBD1. The ends lost 0 bases at V and 0 bases at J; junction bases unmatched: 2. Germline lookup yields CDR1 SGHTA and CDR2 FQGNSA. The CDR3 spans 16 residues. CDR3 sequence reads: CASSLAGQGPNYGYTF. CDR3 coding DNA: TGTGCCAGCAGCTTAGCTGGACAGGGGCCTAACTATGGCTACACCTTC.

The chain joins TRBV6-5 to TRBJ1-1; 8 positions match TRBD1. Germline lookup yields CDR1 MNHEY and CDR2 SVGAGI. V dropped 4 bases and J dropped 5; count of bases not matched to a gene: 12. This CDR3 spans 16 amino acids. The CDR3 bases are TGTGCCAGCAGTTCCCCGGCTGGACAGGGACAAACTGAAGCTTTCTTT. Its protein product is CASSSPAGQGQTEAFF.

This sequence joins TRBV10-3 and TRBJ2-1; possible D gene TRBD1, 7 bases. The germline CDR1 and CDR2 sequences are ENHRY and SYGVKD. Trimming left V 4 bases short and J 7 bases short, with 20 bases between. CDR3 size: 16 residues. The CDR3 is CAISGFSIAGGNEQFF. CDR3 in DNA: TGTGCCATCAGTGGTTTTAGCATTGCAGGGGGGAATGAGCAGTTCTTC.

This clone was seen a single time. V usage is TRBV7-9 and J usage is TRBJ2-7; D is ambiguous. The germline V gene has CDR1 SEHNR and CDR2 FQNEAQ (reference sequence). The CDR3 contains 16 residues. Trimming pared 4 bases from V and 2 bases from J, leaving 18 bases between. The CDR3 region is CASSYDLRLQPYEQYF. Here the CDR3 DNA reads TGTGCCAGCAGCTACGATCTTAGGTTACAGCCCTACGAGCAGTACTTC.

For this clone: Additional DNA sequences in this sample encode the identical CDR3. DNA for the CDR3: TGTGCCAGCAGCTCGTCTAGCGGGAGCCCCTGGGTATACGAGCAGTACTTC. The encoded protein is CASSSSSGSPWVYEQYF. V and J are TRBV7-9 and TRBJ2-7; 10 nucleotides align to TRBD2. This CDR3 contains 17 residues. J gave up 4 bases and V 4 bases, and 13 bases lay outside the gene matches. Germline CDR1 reads SEHNR; CDR2 reads FQNEAQ (reference sequence). The entire variable domain, with the rest obtained from reference TRBV7-9 and TRBJ2-7, is as follows: DTGVSQNPRHKITKRGQNVTFRCDPISEHNRLYWYRQTLGQGPEFLTYFQNEAQLEKSRLLSDRFSAERPKGSFSTLEIQRTEQGDSAMYLCASSSSSGSPWVYEQYFGPGTRLTVT.

The chain couples TRBV18 to TRBJ2-3; D not resolved. This CDR3 has 14 residues. The germline CDR1 and CDR2 sequences are KGHSH and LQKENI. Deletions cut 0 bases from V and 8 bases from J, with 12 bases between. CDR3 loop: CASSPPVGRITQYF. CDR3 sequence (DNA): TGTGCCAGCTCACCACCGGTAGGACGGATTACGCAGTATTTT.

This clone was counted a few times. The DNA for the CDR3 is TGTGCCAGCAGTGGAAGACTAGCGGGAGGGCACAATGAGCAGTTCTTC. Its translation: CASSGRLAGGHNEQFF. The gene calls are TRBV2 and TRBJ2-1; 14 nucleotides line up with TRBD2. The germline V gene encodes CDR1 SNHLY and CDR2 FYNNEI. This CDR3 contains 16 residues. J was trimmed by 5 bases and V by 4 bases; bases with no gene match: 4.

The chain is built from TRBV28 and TRBJ1-1; 7 nucleotides align to TRBD1. Germline V lookup: CDR1 MDHEN, CDR2 SYDVKM. Trimming removed 1 base from V and 3 bases from J; junction bases left unmatched: 8. The CDR3 covers 16 residues. The chain's CDR3 is CASSLSRQGGDTEAFF. The CDR3 DNA follows: TGTGCCAGCAGTTTATCCCGACAGGGAGGAGACACTGAAGCTTTCTTT.

CDR3 loop: CASSVRDTVNEAFF. CDR3 in DNA: TGTGCCAGTAGTGTCCGGGACACGGTCAATGAAGCTTTCTTT. The chain employs TRBV19 and TRBJ1-1; a possible D gene is TRBD1 (6 bases). The CDR3 totals 14 residues. Germline-derived CDR1 and CDR2 are LNHDA and SQIVND (reference sequence). Trimming removed 5 bases at V and 7 bases at J, with 17 bases between. The full variable domain, completed using reference TRBV19 and TRBJ1-1, is DGGITQSPKYLFRKEGQNVTLSCEQNLNHDAMYWYRQDPGQGLRLIYYSQIVNDFQKGDIAEGYSVSREKKESFPLTVTSAQKNPTAFYLCASSVRDTVNEAFFGQGTRLTVV.

The chain employs TRBV7-3 and TRBJ1-1; no reliable D call. Trimming took 0 bases from V and 5 from J, leaving 7 bases between them. The CDR3 has 13 amino acids. Germline V gene sequence: CDR1 SGHTA, CDR2 FQGTGA. The CDR3 here is CASSLTFDTEAFF. CDR3 sequence (DNA): TGTGCCAGCAGCTTAACGTTCGATACTGAAGCTTTCTTT.

This chain links TRBV18 with TRBJ1-4; tentative D call: TRBD1 (6 bases). Germline V gives CDR1 KGHSH, CDR2 LQKENI. The length of the CDR3 is 16 residues. V was pared by 4 bases and J by 2 bases, with 14 bases between. This CDR3 is CASSRTQGSTNEKLFF. CDR3 DNA: TGTGCCAGCTCACGAACTCAGGGGAGTACTAATGAAAAACTGTTTTTT. Complete variable domain (other parts from reference TRBV18 and TRBJ1-4): NAGVMQNPRHLVRRRGQEARLRCSPMKGHSHVYWYRQLPEEGLKFMVYLQKENIIDESGMPKERFSAEFPKEGPSILRIQQVVRGDSAAYFCASSRTQGSTNEKLFFGSGTQLSVL.

This clone appeared once. The chain combines TRBV7-9 with TRBJ1-4, with 10 positions matching TRBD1. Trimming removed 2 bases from V and 6 bases from J; junction bases left unmatched: 3. CDR1 is SEHNR, CDR2 FQNEAQ, per germline (reference sequence). This CDR3 is 15 amino acids long. The CDR3 loop reads CASSLPGTGDEKLFF. The CDR3 coding sequence is TGTGCCAGCAGCTTACCGGGGACAGGGGATGAAAAACTGTTTTTT.

The V call is TRBV7-3, the J call TRBJ1-6, with TRBD1 identical over 8 bases. There are 14 residues in the CDR3. The V gene end was trimmed by 3 bases and the J gene end by 8 bases; junction bases not matched to a gene: 3. Germline V CDR1 and CDR2: SGHTA, FQGTGA. Here the CDR3 DNA reads TGTGCCAGCAGCTTGGGACAGGTTTATTCACCCCTCCACTTT. Its translation is CASSLGQVYSPLHF.

The chain's CDR3 is CASSLIQGGTEAFF. CDR3 coding DNA: TGTGCCAGCAGCTTAATACAGGGAGGCACTGAAGCTTTCTTT. The rearrangement joins TRBV5-4 to TRBJ1-1; tentative D call: TRBD1 (6 bases). The CDR3 is 14 residues long. The germline CDR1 and CDR2 sequences are SGHNT and YYREEE (reference sequence). Trimming stripped 2 bases from V and 4 bases from J, with 12 bases between. The entire variable domain, with the rest obtained from reference TRBV5-4 and TRBJ1-1, is as follows: ETGVTQSPTHLIKTRGQQVTLRCSSQSGHNTVSWYQQALGQGPQFIFQYYREEENGRGNFPPRFSGLQFPNYSSELNVNALELDDSALYLCASSLIQGGTEAFFGQGTRLTVV.

The J gene is TRBJ2-7, the V gene TRBV7-2, with D possibly being TRBD1 (5 bases). The V and J ends lost 1 base and 4 bases respectively, with 8 bases between them. CDR1 is SGHTA, CDR2 FQGNSA, per germline. There are 13 residues in the CDR3. DNA for the CDR3: TGTGCCAGCAGCTTAGTTGCAGGGTACGAGCAGTACTTC. As protein: CASSLVAGYEQYF.

V is TRBV2 and J is TRBJ1-2; TRBD1 might be the D (5 bases). CDR3 length equals 12 residues. The ends were cut back, 8 bases at V and 4 bases at J, with 11 bases in the middle. Germline V gives CDR1 SNHLY, CDR2 FYNNEI. The DNA for the CDR3 is TGTGCCAGCGGGCAGGGTGGCTATGGCTACACCTTC. The encoded protein is CASGQGGYGYTF.

The chain joins TRBV4-2 to TRBJ2-1; 8 positions match TRBD1. Per germline, CDR1 LGHNA and CDR2 YNFKEQ. J gave up 10 bases and V 0 bases, and 11 bases lay outside the gene matches. The CDR3 is 16 residues long. This CDR3 is CASSQDPDSGGREQFF. CDR3 DNA: TGTGCCAGCAGCCAAGATCCTGATTCAGGGGGCCGGGAGCAGTTCTTC.

V and J are TRBV6-5 and TRBJ1-1; TRBD1 might be the D (5 bases). Germline V gene data show CDR1 as MNHEY and CDR2 as SVGAGI. CDR3 size: 13 residues. V was pared by 1 base and J by 4 bases, with 7 bases between. As DNA, the CDR3 is TGTGCCAGCAGTTACTTCGGGACCACTGAAGCTTTCTTT. Translation: CASSYFGTTEAFF.

The chain joins TRBV7-9 to TRBJ2-5, with TRBD1 identical over 7 bases. The CDR3 extends over 16 amino acids. From germline, CDR1 is SEHNR and CDR2 FQNEAQ (reference sequence). After removal of 4 bases from V and 2 bases from J, the junction contained 10 bases not matched to a gene. CDR3 in DNA: TGTGCCAGCAGCTCTGGCCCGGGACAGTTTCAAGAGACCCAGTACTTC. Residues: CASSSGPGQFQETQYF.

The J gene is TRBJ2-3, the V gene TRBV2; D is uncertain. Germline V lookup: CDR1 SNHLY, CDR2 FYNNEI. V lost 5 bases and J 0 bases, leaving 9 bases between the germline ends. This CDR3 comprises 14 residues. In DNA, the CDR3 is TGTGCCAGCAGTTTCGATGCCAGCACAGATACGCAGTATTTT. The encoded protein is CASSFDASTDTQYF.

This clone occurred once. J is TRBJ2-2 and V is TRBV28; D remains ambiguous. V gave up 2 bases and J gave up 0 bases, with 13 bases separating them. The CDR3 runs 17 residues. CDR1 and CDR2 (germline): MDHEN, SYDVKM. The CDR3 sequence is CASSLSPVQPNTGELFF. CDR3 in DNA: TGTGCCAGCAGTTTAAGTCCGGTGCAGCCGAACACCGGGGAGCTGTTTTTT.

J is TRBJ1-5 and V is TRBV28; the match to TRBD1 covers 8 bases. Germline loops: CDR1 MDHEN, CDR2 SYDVKM. CDR3 length equals 17 residues. Trimming at V came to 7 bases and at J to 0 bases, leaving 11 bases not matched to a gene. The CDR3 DNA reads TGTGCCAGCACCCTGGGACAGGCGCCCTATAGCAATCAGCCCCAGCATTTT. Amino acids: CASTLGQAPYSNQPQHF.

This chain connects TRBV6-6 to TRBJ2-7; 7 bases are a match to TRBD1. This CDR3 region has 15 residues. The V gene's germline CDR1 is MNHNY and CDR2 SVGAGI (reference sequence). V lost 2 bases, J lost 2 bases, and 6 bases stayed unmatched. CDR3 sequence reads: CASSYPTGLTYEQYF. CDR3 DNA sequence: TGTGCCAGCAGTTACCCGACAGGGTTAACCTACGAGCAGTACTTC.

This CDR3 reads CASSHHIQGDGGYTF. CDR3 nucleotides: TGTGCCAGCAGCCACCACATCCAAGGCGATGGTGGCTACACCTTC. The chain couples TRBV14 to TRBJ1-2; D remains unclear. Trimming removed 3 bases at V and 7 bases at J, with 18 bases between. CDR1 is SGHDN, CDR2 FVKESK, per germline. The CDR3 runs 15 residues.

The chain combines TRBV7-8 with TRBJ1-2; 8 bases are a match to TRBD1. The trim removed 4 bases at V and 8 bases at J, leaving 6 bases unmatched. The CDR3 loop spans 13 amino acids. Germline-derived CDR1 and CDR2 are SGHVS and FQNEAQ. CDR3 amino acids: CASSSPRGHGYTF. CDR3 bases: TGTGCCAGCAGCTCCCCCAGGGGGCACGGCTACACCTTC.

V is TRBV15 and J is TRBJ2-7; TRBD1 aligns across 7 bases. Germline V gene data show CDR1 as LNHNV and CDR2 as YYDKDF (reference sequence). The length of the CDR3 is 13 residues. Trimming removed 8 bases from V and 0 bases from J; junction bases left unmatched: 4. This chain's CDR3 is CATARQGSYEQYF. The CDR3 nucleotides are TGTGCCACCGCCAGACAGGGCTCCTACGAGCAGTACTTC.

The CDR3 bases are TGTGCCAGCTCATCCAGCACAGATACGCAGTATTTT. As protein: CASSSSTDTQYF. This chain uses TRBV18 with TRBJ2-3; no clear D. The germline gives CDR1 KGHSH, CDR2 LQKENI. The V end lost 5 bases, the J end lost 0 bases, and 3 bases lay between the germline ends. The CDR3 is made up of 12 amino acids.

Points on this clone: This CDR3 is also generated by other DNA sequences in the sample. The chain couples TRBV28 to TRBJ1-2; D is uncertain. CDR1 and CDR2 (germline): MDHEN, SYDVKM. The CDR3 runs 12 residues. V was clipped by 2 bases and J by 4 bases, with 5 bases between them. As DNA, the CDR3 is TGTGCCAGCAGTTTACGGGGCTATGGCTACACCTTC. Translation gives CASSLRGYGYTF.